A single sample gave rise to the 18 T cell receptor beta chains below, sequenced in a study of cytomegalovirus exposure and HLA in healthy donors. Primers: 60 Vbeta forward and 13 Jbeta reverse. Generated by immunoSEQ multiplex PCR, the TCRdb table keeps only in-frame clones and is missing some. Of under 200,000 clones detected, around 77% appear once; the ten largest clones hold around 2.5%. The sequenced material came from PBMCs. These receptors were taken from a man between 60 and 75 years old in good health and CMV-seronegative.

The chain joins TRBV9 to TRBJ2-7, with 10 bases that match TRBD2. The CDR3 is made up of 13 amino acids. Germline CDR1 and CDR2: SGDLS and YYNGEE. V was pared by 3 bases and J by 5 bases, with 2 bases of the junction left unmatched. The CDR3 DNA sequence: TGTGCCAGCAGCGCCGGGACTAGCGACGAGCAGTACTTC. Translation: CASSAGTSDEQYF.

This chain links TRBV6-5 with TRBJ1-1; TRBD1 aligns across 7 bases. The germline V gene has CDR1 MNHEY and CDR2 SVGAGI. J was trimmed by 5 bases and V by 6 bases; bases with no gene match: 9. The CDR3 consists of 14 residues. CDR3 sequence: CASRGVSGGTEAFF. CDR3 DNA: TGTGCCAGCAGAGGAGTATCAGGGGGGACTGAAGCTTTCTTT.

CDR3 DNA: TGTGCCAGTAGTATATCGATCGCCCCGGGGACAACCTACGAGCAGTACTTC. Protein product: CASSISIAPGTTYEQYF. The rearrangement links TRBV19 to TRBJ2-7; possible D gene TRBD1, 6 bases. This CDR3 spans 17 amino acids. Germline CDR1 reads LNHDA; CDR2 reads SQIVND (reference sequence). V lost 2 bases, J lost 2 bases, and 19 bases lay in between. The variable domain in full, with the rest retrieved from reference TRBV19 and TRBJ2-7, is DGGITQSPKYLFRKEGQNVTLSCEQNLNHDAMYWYRQDPGQGLRLIYYSQIVNDFQKGDIAEGYSVSREKKESFPLTVTSAQKNPTAFYLCASSISIAPGTTYEQYFGPGTRLTVT.

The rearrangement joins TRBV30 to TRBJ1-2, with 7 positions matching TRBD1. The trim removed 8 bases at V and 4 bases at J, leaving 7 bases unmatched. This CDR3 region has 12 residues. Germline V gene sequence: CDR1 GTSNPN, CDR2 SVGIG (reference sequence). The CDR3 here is CARGQPSYGYTF. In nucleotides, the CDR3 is TGTGCCCGGGGACAGCCTAGCTATGGCTACACCTTC.

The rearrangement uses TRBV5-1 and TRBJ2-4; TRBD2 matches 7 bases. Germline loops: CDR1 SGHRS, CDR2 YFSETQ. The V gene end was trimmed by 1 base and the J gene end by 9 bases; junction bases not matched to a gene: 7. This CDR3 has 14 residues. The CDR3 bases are TGCGCCAGCAGCTTGTTCCCGGGAGGAGGCATTCAGTACTTC. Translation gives CASSLFPGGGIQYF. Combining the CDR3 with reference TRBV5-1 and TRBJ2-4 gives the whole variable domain KAGVTQTPRYLIKTRGQQVTLSCSPISGHRSVSWYQQTPGQGLQFLFEYFSETQRNKGNFPGRFSGRQFSNSRSEMNVSTLELGDSALYLCASSLFPGGGIQYFGAGTRLSVL.

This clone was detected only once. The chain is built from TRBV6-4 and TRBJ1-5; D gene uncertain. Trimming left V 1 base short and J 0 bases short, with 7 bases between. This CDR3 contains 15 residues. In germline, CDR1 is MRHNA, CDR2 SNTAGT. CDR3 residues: CASSDWAGSNQPQHF. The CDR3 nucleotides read TGTGCCAGCAGTGACTGGGCCGGTAGCAATCAGCCCCAGCATTTT.

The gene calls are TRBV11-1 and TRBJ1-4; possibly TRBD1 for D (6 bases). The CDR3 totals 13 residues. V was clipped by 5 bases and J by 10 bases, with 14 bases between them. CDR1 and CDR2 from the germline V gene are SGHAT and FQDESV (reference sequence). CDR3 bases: TGTGCCAGCAGCGCCGGACAGATAGGAAAACTGTTTTTT. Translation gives CASSAGQIGKLFF.

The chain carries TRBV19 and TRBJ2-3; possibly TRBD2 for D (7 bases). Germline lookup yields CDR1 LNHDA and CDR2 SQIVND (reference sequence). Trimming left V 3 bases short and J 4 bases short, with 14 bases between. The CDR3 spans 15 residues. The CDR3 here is CASSIGAGASDTQYF. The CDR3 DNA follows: TGTGCCAGTAGTATTGGGGCGGGGGCCTCAGATACGCAGTATTTT.

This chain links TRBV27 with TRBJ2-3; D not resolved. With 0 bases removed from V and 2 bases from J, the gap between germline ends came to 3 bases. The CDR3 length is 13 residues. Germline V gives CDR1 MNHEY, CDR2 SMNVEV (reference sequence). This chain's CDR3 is CASSLSYTDTQYF. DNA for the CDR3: TGTGCCAGCAGTTTATCTTACACAGATACGCAGTATTTT.

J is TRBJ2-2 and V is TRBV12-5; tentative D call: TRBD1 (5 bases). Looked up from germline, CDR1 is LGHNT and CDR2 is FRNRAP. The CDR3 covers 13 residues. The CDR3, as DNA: TGTGCCACAGGTGGTTGGAACACCGGGGAGCTGTTTTTT. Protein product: CATGGWNTGELFF.

The CDR3, as DNA: TGTGCCAGCAGCAGGACTAGCGGGGGGACAGATACGCAGTATTTT. Amino acid sequence: CASSRTSGGTDTQYF. The V and J genes are TRBV6-1 and TRBJ2-3; 14 bases fit TRBD2. V was clipped by 6 bases and J by 3 bases; unmatched bases: 2. The length of the CDR3 is 15 residues. Germline V gene sequence: CDR1 MNHNS, CDR2 SASEGT.

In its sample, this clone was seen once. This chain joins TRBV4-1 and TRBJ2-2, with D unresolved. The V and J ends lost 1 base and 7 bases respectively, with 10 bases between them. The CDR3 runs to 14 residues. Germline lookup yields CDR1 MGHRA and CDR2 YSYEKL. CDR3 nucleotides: TGCGCCAGCAGCCAAGTATCTTCTTACGGGGAGCTGTTTTTT. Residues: CASSQVSSYGELFF.

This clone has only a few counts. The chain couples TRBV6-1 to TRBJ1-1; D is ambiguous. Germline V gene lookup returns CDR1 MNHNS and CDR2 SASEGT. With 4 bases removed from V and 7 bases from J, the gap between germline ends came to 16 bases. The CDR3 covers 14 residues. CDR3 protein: CASSAPSGFGEAFF. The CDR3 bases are TGTGCCAGCAGTGCCCCGTCAGGATTTGGTGAAGCTTTCTTT.

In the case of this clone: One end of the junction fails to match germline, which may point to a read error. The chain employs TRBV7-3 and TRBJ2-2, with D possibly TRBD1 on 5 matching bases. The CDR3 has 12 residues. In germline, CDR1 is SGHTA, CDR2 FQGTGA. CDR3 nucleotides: TGTTCCAGCAGCCAGGGAACCGGGGAGCTGTTTTTT. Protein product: CSSSQGTGELFF.

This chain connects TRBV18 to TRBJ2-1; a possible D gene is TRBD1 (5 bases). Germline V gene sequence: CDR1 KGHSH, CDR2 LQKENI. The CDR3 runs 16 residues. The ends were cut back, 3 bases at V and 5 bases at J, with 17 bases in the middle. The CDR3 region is CASSPPEAKQDNEQFF. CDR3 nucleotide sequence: TGTGCCAGCTCACCCCCAGAGGCGAAACAGGACAATGAGCAGTTCTTC.

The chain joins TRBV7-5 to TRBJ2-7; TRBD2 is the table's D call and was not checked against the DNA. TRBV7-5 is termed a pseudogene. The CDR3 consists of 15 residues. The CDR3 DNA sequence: TGTGTCAGAAGCTTAGGATATAGAAGTAGTTACGAGCAGTACTTC. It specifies CVRSLGYRSSYEQYF.

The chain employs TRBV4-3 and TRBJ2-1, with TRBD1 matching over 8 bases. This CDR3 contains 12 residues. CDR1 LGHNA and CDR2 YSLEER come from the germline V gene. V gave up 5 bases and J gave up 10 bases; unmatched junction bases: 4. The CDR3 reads CASSDRDREQFF. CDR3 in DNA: TGCGCCAGCAGCGACCGGGACAGGGAGCAGTTCTTC.

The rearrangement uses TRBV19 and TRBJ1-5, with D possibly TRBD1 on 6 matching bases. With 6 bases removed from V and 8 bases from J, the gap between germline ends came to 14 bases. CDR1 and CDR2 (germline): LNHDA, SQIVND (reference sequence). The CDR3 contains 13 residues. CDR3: CASSPGTTEPQHF. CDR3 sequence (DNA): TGTGCCAGTAGCCCCGGGACAACAGAGCCCCAGCATTTT.